The 32 T cell receptor beta chains presented below share a single source sample, sequenced in a study of OX40 agonist ivuxolimab in advanced cancers. Assay: immunoSEQ multiplex PCR; the TCRdb copy retains only in-frame clones and omits some. This sample has 30,000 to 45,000 clones, with roughly four fifths found just once. Sequencing used CD4+ or CD8+ T cells sorted from blood, obtained in a trial of the OX40 agonist ivuxolimab. All receptors derive from an adult with an advanced solid tumor such as melanoma, head and neck, liver or kidney cancer.

The J gene is TRBJ2-5, the V gene TRBV7-3; D remains unclear. Germline CDR1 SGHTA, CDR2 FQGTGA. V lost 5 bases to trimming and J lost 3 bases, with 19 bases between them. The CDR3 contains 16 residues. This chain's CDR3 is CASSPALGRGEETQYF. CDR3 bases: TGTGCCAGCAGCCCTGCGCTAGGGCGCGGTGAAGAGACCCAGTACTTC.

This rearrangement joins TRBV7-8 to TRBJ1-1; TRBD1 matches 7 bases. V was pared by 5 bases and J by 0 bases, with 9 bases of the junction left unmatched. The V gene's germline CDR1 is SGHVS and CDR2 FQNEAQ. The CDR3 loop spans 16 amino acids. The CDR3 region has the DNA TGTGCCAGCAGCCCTCGGGACAGCCCCATGAACACTGAAGCTTTCTTT. Translating it yields CASSPRDSPMNTEAFF.

This sequence joins TRBV18 and TRBJ2-7, with 8 nucleotides matching TRBD1. This CDR3 contains 17 residues. Germline V gene sequence: CDR1 KGHSH, CDR2 LQKENI. The V segment lost 3 bases and the J segment 0 bases; nucleotides outside the gene matches: 10. CDR3 loop: CASSPSGTGGYSYEQYF. CDR3 DNA: TGTGCCAGCTCACCCTCCGGGACAGGAGGATACTCCTACGAGCAGTACTTC.

This chain joins TRBV7-9 and TRBJ1-1, with TRBD1 matching over 7 bases. The trim removed 7 bases at V and 3 bases at J, leaving 8 bases unmatched. Per germline, CDR1 SEHNR and CDR2 FQNEAQ (reference sequence). There are 14 residues in the CDR3. The CDR3 DNA follows: TGTGCCAGCACCGAAGACAGGGCGGACACTGAAGCTTTCTTT. As protein: CASTEDRADTEAFF.

This chain joins TRBV5-8 and TRBJ2-3; D not certain. CDR3 size: 16 residues. Germline V lookup: CDR1 SGHTS, CDR2 YDEGEE. With 4 bases removed from V and 2 bases from J, the gap between germline ends came to 17 bases. DNA for the CDR3: TGTGCCAGCAGCGGATTCGGAGTGGGGTACACAGATACGCAGTATTTT. This sequence encodes CASSGFGVGYTDTQYF.

The CDR3 loop is CASSLDGIGGDSPQHF. The CDR3 DNA reads TGTGCCAGCAGCTTAGATGGAATCGGGGGCGACTCGCCCCAGCATTTT. The V and J genes are TRBV7-8 and TRBJ1-5; perhaps TRBD1 as D (6 bases). Between the trimmed V and J ends, which lost 1 base and 9 bases, there was a span of 19 bases. This CDR3 comprises 16 residues. From germline, CDR1 is SGHVS and CDR2 FQNEAQ.

The rearrangement uses TRBV28 and TRBJ2-1; TRBD1 matches at 7 bases. CDR3 length: 19 residues. The V segment lost 5 bases and the J segment 1 base; nucleotides outside the gene matches: 17. CDR1 and CDR2 (germline): MDHEN, SYDVKM. The CDR3 sequence is CASSPRDSSLLLSYNEQFF. In nucleotides, the CDR3 is TGTGCCAGCAGTCCCCGGGACAGCTCACTCCTCCTATCCTACAATGAGCAGTTCTTC.

CDR3 coding DNA: TGCAGCGTTGGGGTAACGGGAGGGTCTTACAATGAGCAGTTCTTC. Translated: CSVGVTGGSYNEQFF. This chain connects TRBV29-1 to TRBJ2-1; 8 positions match TRBD2. The CDR3 consists of 15 residues. V lost 4 bases, J lost 4 bases, and 9 bases stayed unmatched. CDR1 is SQVTM and CDR2 is ANQGSEA in the germline V gene.

The V call is TRBV19, the J call TRBJ2-1; D is perhaps TRBD2 (6 bases). Trimming stripped 0 bases from V and 4 bases from J, with 16 bases between. Looked up from germline, CDR1 is LNHDA and CDR2 is SQIVND (reference sequence). The CDR3 is 17 residues long. The CDR3 nucleotides read TGTGCCAGTAGTATAGATATTGGGAGGTGGTCTTACAATGAGCAGTTCTTC. Its translation is CASSIDIGRWSYNEQFF.

The rearrangement joins TRBV30 to TRBJ1-3; D remains unclear. The V gene's germline CDR1 is GTSNPN and CDR2 SVGIG (reference sequence). The V gene lost 3 bases and the J gene lost 3 bases, with 9 bases spanning the gap. CDR3 length: 13 amino acids. The CDR3 reads CAWRRPIGNTIYF. The DNA for the CDR3 is TGTGCCTGGAGGCGCCCGATTGGAAACACCATATATTTT.

This sequence joins TRBV2 and TRBJ2-2, with a tentative D call TRBD2 (6 bases). Germline CDR1 reads SNHLY; CDR2 reads FYNNEI. Trimming left V 0 bases short and J 11 bases short, with 10 bases between. This CDR3 contains 13 residues. The CDR3: CASSEARGVELFF. CDR3 coding DNA: TGTGCCAGCAGTGAAGCGCGGGGCGTTGAGCTGTTTTTT.

The chain has TRBV28 and TRBJ1-4; a possible D gene is TRBD1 (5 bases). CDR3 length: 14 residues. The V and J ends lost 3 bases and 0 bases respectively, with 5 bases between them. CDR1 is MDHEN and CDR2 is SYDVKM in the germline V gene. CDR3 residues: CASSLGATNEKLFF. CDR3 DNA: TGTGCCAGCAGTTTGGGGGCAACTAATGAAAAACTGTTTTTT.

V usage is TRBV27 and J usage is TRBJ1-1, with TRBD1 matching 7 bases. Unmatched junction bases numbered 1, after V lost 0 bases and J lost 0 bases. The CDR3 is 15 amino acids. From germline, CDR1 is MNHEY and CDR2 SMNVEV (reference sequence). The CDR3 nucleotides read TGTGCCAGCAGTTTATCCGGGACAGTGAACACTGAAGCTTTCTTT. This translates into CASSLSGTVNTEAFF.

The V call is TRBV27, the J call TRBJ2-5, with TRBD1 identical over 7 bases. Trimming took 4 bases from V and 4 from J; bases not matched to a gene: 6. The CDR3 covers 14 residues. Germline V gives CDR1 MNHEY, CDR2 SMNVEV (reference sequence). The DNA of the CDR3 is TGTGCCAGCAGTTCAAACCGGGACAGAGAGACCCAGTACTTC. Translation gives CASSSNRDRETQYF.

In its sample, this clone was seen once. The chain uses TRBV28 and TRBJ2-4; D remains ambiguous. This CDR3 contains 15 residues. The V gene lost 3 bases and the J gene lost 0 bases, with 9 bases spanning the gap. Germline assignment: CDR1 MDHEN and CDR2 SYDVKM. The DNA for the CDR3 is TGTGCCAGCAGTTTGAGGACCGTAGCCAAAAACATTCAGTACTTC. It is translated as CASSLRTVAKNIQYF.

J is TRBJ2-3 and V is TRBV27, with TRBD2 matching 7 bases. CDR1 MNHEY and CDR2 SMNVEV come from the germline V gene (reference sequence). With 6 bases clipped from V and 1 base from J, the junction kept 1 base outside the gene matches. This CDR3 is 13 amino acids long. CDR3 in DNA: TGTGCCAGCAGGGCGGGGGGCACAGATACGCAGTATTTT. This codes for CASRAGGTDTQYF.

This chain joins TRBV9 and TRBJ2-1, with a possible D match to TRBD1 (6 bases). The V end lost 0 bases, the J end lost 9 bases, and 16 bases lay between the germline ends. Germline CDR1 and CDR2: SGDLS and YYNGEE. The CDR3 has 15 amino acids. CDR3 amino acids: CASSVAPTGHGEQFF. Written as DNA, the CDR3 is TGTGCCAGCAGCGTAGCACCCACAGGGCATGGTGAGCAGTTCTTC.

This clone was counted between two and nine times. Germline is not matched at one junction end, which may reflect a read error. This chain joins TRBV5-1 and TRBJ1-2; D might be TRBD1 (6 bases). This CDR3 comprises 15 residues. Looked up from germline, CDR1 is SGHRS and CDR2 is YFSETQ. The CDR3 DNA sequence: TGCGCCAGCTCCCTAATGGGGGGCGCAGGTTATGACTACACCTTC. Protein sequence: CASSLMGGAGYDYTF.

The chain employs TRBV18 and TRBJ2-1; D is unresolved. Per germline, CDR1 KGHSH and CDR2 LQKENI. The CDR3 spans 16 residues. V was clipped by 3 bases and J by 6 bases, with 18 bases between them. The DNA of the CDR3 is TGTGCCAGCTCACCCTCTTCCGTACGTAACCTCAATGAGCAGTTCTTC. It specifies CASSPSSVRNLNEQFF.

This sequence joins TRBV5-5 and TRBJ1-4; D remains unclear. Germline V gives CDR1 SGHKS, CDR2 YYEKEE (reference sequence). The length of the CDR3 is 14 residues. V was cut by 2 bases and J by 0 bases, with 5 bases left in between. CDR3 DNA: TGTGCCAGCAGCTTCGAAACAACTAATGAAAAACTGTTTTTT. It is translated as CASSFETTNEKLFF.

The V call is TRBV6-6, the J call TRBJ2-7; 7 nucleotides align to TRBD1. Germline loops: CDR1 MNHNY, CDR2 SVGAGI (reference sequence). The CDR3 has 11 residues. V was clipped by 5 bases and J by 6 bases; unmatched bases: 1. The CDR3 sequence: CASSTGAEQYF. The CDR3 nucleotides are TGTGCCAGCAGTACAGGGGCCGAGCAGTACTTC.

This rearrangement joins TRBV7-6 to TRBJ2-5; D gene unclear. V gave up 1 base and J gave up 5 bases, with 5 bases separating them. CDR3 length: 12 amino acids. The germline V gene encodes CDR1 SGHVS and CDR2 FNYEAQ. The CDR3 loop is CASSLEEETQYF. CDR3 DNA: TGTGCCAGCAGCTTAGAGGAGGAGACCCAGTACTTC. Full variable domain (outside the CDR3, taken from reference TRBV7-6 and TRBJ2-5): GAGVSQSPRYKVTKRGQDVALRCDPISGHVSLYWYRQALGQGPEFLTYFNYEAQQDKSGLPNDRFSAERPEGSISTLTIQRTEQRDSAMYRCASSLEEETQYFGPGTRLLVL.

V and J are TRBV4-1 and TRBJ2-5; perhaps TRBD1 as D (5 bases). Trimming cost V 3 bases and J 5 bases, with 13 bases left between them. CDR1 and CDR2 (germline): MGHRA, YSYEKL. CDR3 length: 14 residues. The CDR3 protein is CASSHRATSETQYF. The DNA of the CDR3 is TGCGCCAGCAGCCACAGGGCTACATCGGAGACCCAGTACTTC.

The CDR3 DNA sequence: TGTGCCAGCTTGAGCATAGAATCACCCCTCCACTTT. Translation gives CASLSIESPLHF. This sequence joins TRBV28 and TRBJ1-6; no clear D gene. CDR3 size: 12 residues. With 8 bases removed from V and 10 bases from J, the gap between germline ends came to 12 bases. Germline V CDR1 and CDR2: MDHEN, SYDVKM.

The chain uses TRBV7-3 and TRBJ2-1; 7 bases align to TRBD1. CDR1 and CDR2 (germline): SGHTA, FQGTGA. V was pared by 6 bases and J by 5 bases, with 4 bases of the junction left unmatched. The CDR3 covers 13 residues. The CDR3 reads CASSATGNNEQFF. CDR3 DNA: TGTGCCAGCAGTGCGACAGGGAACAATGAGCAGTTCTTC.

The V and J genes are TRBV7-9 and TRBJ2-7; 11 nucleotides align to TRBD2. Trimming cost V 6 bases and J 2 bases; bases outside gene matches: 6. From germline, CDR1 is SEHNR and CDR2 FQNEAQ (reference sequence). CDR3 length: 15 amino acids. In nucleotides, the CDR3 is TGTGCCAGCAGATCTATAGCGGGAGGGACCTACGAGCAGTACTTC. This codes for CASRSIAGGTYEQYF.

The chain joins TRBV28 to TRBJ2-7; D may be TRBD2 (5 bases). In germline, CDR1 is MDHEN, CDR2 SYDVKM. V was trimmed by 6 bases and J by 4 bases, leaving 10 bases between them. The CDR3 loop spans 12 amino acids. CDR3: CASSSLDYEQYF. The CDR3 DNA reads as TGTGCCAGCAGCTCACTAGATTACGAGCAGTACTTC.

The chain couples TRBV18 to TRBJ2-5; TRBD2 matches at 8 bases. CDR3 length: 15 amino acids. J was trimmed by 5 bases and V by 3 bases; bases with no gene match: 8. Germline loops: CDR1 KGHSH, CDR2 LQKENI. The CDR3 nucleotides read TGTGCCAGCTCACCTGGGACTAGTAAGATGGAGACCCAGTACTTC. Translated, it gives CASSPGTSKMETQYF.

The chain uses TRBV2 and TRBJ2-5; D gene unclear. In germline, CDR1 is SNHLY, CDR2 FYNNEI. The CDR3 has 13 amino acids. Trimming took 3 bases from V and 4 from J, leaving 9 bases between them. CDR3 region: CASSEVYVETQYF. CDR3 DNA: TGTGCCAGCAGTGAGGTCTACGTAGAGACCCAGTACTTC.

This chain joins TRBV2 and TRBJ2-1; D may match TRBD1 or TRBD2 (5 bases each). The V gene's germline CDR1 is SNHLY and CDR2 FYNNEI. The CDR3 contains 16 residues. The ends were cut back, 2 bases at V and 0 bases at J, with 11 bases in the middle. The CDR3 here is CASSERGASSYNEQFF. The CDR3 DNA reads as TGTGCCAGCAGTGAACGAGGGGCAAGCTCCTACAATGAGCAGTTCTTC. Complete variable domain (other parts from reference TRBV2 and TRBJ2-1): EPEVTQTPSHQVTQMGQEVILRCVPISNHLYFYWYRQILGQKVEFLVSFYNNEISEKSEIFDDQFSVERPDGSNFTLKIRSTKLEDSAMYFCASSERGASSYNEQFFGPGTRLTVL.

The CDR3 protein is CSPKTSGRLAGTGELFF. The CDR3 DNA reads TGCAGCCCTAAGACTAGCGGGAGGCTAGCGGGCACCGGGGAGCTGTTTTTT. V and J are TRBV29-1 and TRBJ2-2; 13 nucleotides align to TRBD2. V lost 8 bases, J lost 4 bases, and 13 bases stayed unmatched. CDR1 is SQVTM, CDR2 ANQGSEA, per germline. The CDR3 is made up of 17 amino acids.

The genes are TRBV10-2 and TRBJ2-5, with a weak D call TRBD2 (5 bases). The J call may be wrong; the DNA end is better matched by TRBJ2-7. This CDR3 comprises 14 residues. CDR1 and CDR2 from the germline V gene are WSHSY and SAAADI. The CDR3 DNA sequence: TGCGCCAGCAGTGATCGACCGCCGGGATACGAGCAGTACTTC. The encoded protein is CASSDRPPGYEQYF.